The clone carrying this T cell receptor (beta chain) has more than one count but fewer than ten. The sample belongs to a study of T-cell memory formation after mild COVID-19. Turning to the study itself: Largely donor-specific sequence clusters came from two donors.

Trimming removed 4 bases from V and 3 bases from J, with 15 bases in between. The CDR3 totals 15 residues. Germline assignment: CDR1 SGHRS and CDR2 YFSETQ. TCRdb itself ran the 5' RACE reads through MiXCR, one entry per CDR3 protein. The data contain under 700,000 distinct CDR3 sequences, just over 20% of them singletons. The clonotype was recovered from an adult woman who had mild COVID-19 (a few samples of this study predate the infection). Cell type and time point are not known. The specimen sequenced was PBMCs or a T cell subset sorted from them (not recorded which). The chain is built from TRBV5-1 and TRBJ2-3; D is possibly TRBD1 (6 bases). CDR3 nucleotide sequence: TGCGCCAGCAGCATACGAACGGACAGTACAGATACGCAGTATTTT. This gives the protein CASSIRTDSTDTQYF.